A selection of T cell receptor beta chains follows, all from one sample in a study of blood T cells in healthy people across ages. TCRdb passed the 5' RACE reads through MiXCR, listing each CDR3 protein once. This table has about 1,800,000 distinct CDR3 sequences, 28% appearing once. The sequenced sample consisted of blood. Receptors originate from a woman in her twenties or thirties in good health. Each CDR3 is given with its conserved first and last residue. A D gene is named only where the DNA matches it firmly. Clone size is given for some rows only: seen once, a few or many times, or a class if the clone is expanded.

D gene	clone size	V gene	J gene	CDR3 DNA	CDR3 protein
-	few	TRBV20-1	TRBJ1-6	TGCAGTGCTTCCCCCGAGGACGGGACACCCCTCCACTTT	CSASPEDGTPLHF
-	many	TRBV29-1	TRBJ2-3	TGCAGCGTTTGGGCGTCAGATACGCAGTATTTT	CSVWASDTQYF
-	many	TRBV4-3	TRBJ2-1	TGCGCCAGCAGCCAAGATCCGGGGGAAGCCAATGAGCAGTTCTTC	CASSQDPGEANEQFF
TRBD2	few	TRBV7-7	TRBJ2-5	TGTGCCAGCAGCTTACGAGTCCGCGGGGGGGCTGGTGAGACCCAGTACTTC	CASSLRVRGGAGETQYF
TRBD1	-	TRBV23-1	TRBJ2-5	TGCGCCAGCAAATCTAGGCACAGGGGGCCGGAGGAGACCCAGTACTTC	CASKSRHRGPEETQYF
-	many	TRBV12-3/TRBV12-4	TRBJ2-7	TGTGCCAGCAGTTTAGCGCTAGGGGCAGGGCCCCCTCTCGAGGAGCAGTACTTC	CASSLALGAGPPLEEQYF
TRBD2	few	TRBV20-1	TRBJ2-5	TGCAGTGCGGATAGCGGGGGACAAGAGACCCAGTACTTC	CSADSGGQETQYF
-	few	TRBV7-2	TRBJ2-3	TGTGCCAGCAGCTTAGGCGGGGATATCACAGATACGCAGTATTTT	CASSLGGDITDTQYF
-	-	TRBV11-2	TRBJ1-2	TGTGCCAGCAGCTCGATACGGGAGCCGGGGAGCTACACCTTC	CASSSIREPGSYTF
TRBD1	many	TRBV27	TRBJ2-7	TGTGCCAGCAGTTTCTCACAGGGGTGGGAGCAGTACTTC	CASSFSQGWEQYF
-	many	TRBV7-2	TRBJ1-4	TGTGCCAGCAGCCCCCGTATTGGAGAAAAACTGTTTTTT	CASSPRIGEKLFF
-	-	TRBV6-1	TRBJ2-5	TGTGCCAGCAGTGATCTCACCGGGGCATGGGAGACCCAGTACTTC	CASSDLTGAWETQYF
-	few	TRBV20-1	TRBJ2-1	TGCAGTGCGCGGCACACCGACAATGAGCAGTTCTTC	CSARHTDNEQFF
-	-	TRBV27	TRBJ1-2	TGTGCCAGCAGCCTCACAAAGTATGGGAACTATGGCTACACCTTC	CASSLTKYGNYGYTF
-	few	TRBV7-2	TRBJ1-2	TGTGCCAGCAGCTTAGCGCCCCAGAACTTCTATGGCTACACCTTC	CASSLAPQNFYGYTF
-	-	TRBV5-1	TRBJ1-2	TGCGCCAGCAGCCAGGGCGTAGCTTCGGGCTACACCTTC	CASSQGVASGYTF
TRBD2	few	TRBV15	TRBJ2-1	TGTGCCACCGGGGCTAGCGGGAGCGGCAATGAGCAGTTCTTC	CATGASGSGNEQFF
-	few	TRBV7-9	TRBJ2-5	TGTGCCAGCAGCTTAGAGGAGGGATGGGAGACCCAGTACTTC	CASSLEEGWETQYF
TRBD1	few	TRBV30	TRBJ2-1	TGTGCCTGGGAAGAGGACAGGGAGTACAATGAGCAGTTCTTC	CAWEEDREYNEQFF
TRBD1	-	TRBV3-1	TRBJ1-4	TGTGCCAGCAGCCGGCGGGGACAGGGTGCTAATGAAAAACTGTTTTTT	CASSRRGQGANEKLFF
-	many	TRBV21-1	TRBJ2-7	TGTGCCAGCAGCAAGCGTCGTCATAGCCCCTACGAGCAGTACTTC	CASSKRRHSPYEQYF
-	few	TRBV7-9	TRBJ2-4	TGTGCCAGCAGCTTAATCGGGTCACAAAACATTCAGTACTTC	CASSLIGSQNIQYF
-	-	TRBV27	TRBJ2-3	TGTGCCAGCGGCGAGAGAGGGCCCCGGGCAGATACGCAGTATTTT	CASGERGPRADTQYF
TRBD2	-	TRBV7-9	TRBJ2-5	TGTGCCAGCAGCAAGAGGACTAGCGGAGAGACCCAGTACTTC	CASSKRTSGETQYF
-	few	TRBV5-1	TRBJ2-5	TGCGCCAGCAGCTTGGCTCTTAGTGCCGAAGAGACCCAGTACTTC	CASSLALSAEETQYF
-	few	TRBV6-5	TRBJ2-5	TGTGCCAGCCGAAGGCGTACGGGACTTACCCAAGAGACCCAGTACTTC	CASRRRTGLTQETQYF
-	-	TRBV28	TRBJ1-2	TGTGCCAGCAGTTTTAGGGGGGGGGGCTCATTCGGCTACACCTTC	CASSFRGGGSFGYTF
-	-	TRBV7-2	TRBJ1-1	TGTGCCAGCAACTTAGTACCAAGGGGCGGAGCTGAAGCTTTCTTT	CASNLVPRGGAEAFF
TRBD1	-	TRBV5-1	TRBJ2-7	TGCGCCAGCCGCCGGGACAGGGGAGGGTACGACGAGCAGTACTTC	CASRRDRGGYDEQYF
TRBD2	many	TRBV5-1	TRBJ2-5	TGCGCCAGCAGCACCGGACTAGCGGGCCGCCAAGAGACCCAGTACTTC	CASSTGLAGRQETQYF
TRBD1	-	TRBV5-1	TRBJ2-3	TGCGCCAGCAGCTTAATCAGGGGGCGATTCACAGATACGCAGTATTTT	CASSLIRGRFTDTQYF
TRBD2	few	TRBV9	TRBJ2-3	TGTGCCAGCAGCGTAGGGGCTAGCGGAGTCACAGATACGCAGTATTTT	CASSVGASGVTDTQYF
-	once	TRBV5-1	TRBJ1-1	TGCGCCAGCAGCTTGAGTGCGAGGGAGACTGAAGCTTTCTTT	CASSLSARETEAFF
-	-	TRBV12-3/TRBV12-4	TRBJ2-5	TGTGCCTGCAGTTTACAACCCCAAGAGACCCAGTACTTC	CACSLQPQETQYF
-	many	TRBV14	TRBJ2-7	TGTGCCAGCAGCCAATGGGACGGGAACTACGAGCAGTACTTC	CASSQWDGNYEQYF
-	-	TRBV7-2	TRBJ2-1	TGTGCCAGCAGCTCAACGCGTGAGCAGTTCTTC	CASSSTREQFF
TRBD1	few	TRBV12-3/TRBV12-4	TRBJ2-7	TGTGCCAGCAGTTTTAAGACAGGGGCCTCCTGCGAGCAGTACTTC	CASSFKTGASCEQYF
TRBD1	-	TRBV6-6	TRBJ2-5	TGTGCCGGCAGGGAGACTGGACAGGGGGAGACCCAGTACTTC	CAGRETGQGETQYF
TRBD2	-	TRBV14	TRBJ2-5	TGTGCCAGCAGCCAAGAACGAGAGCGGGAGGGCCAAGAGACCCAGTACTTC	CASSQEREREGQETQYF
TRBD2	-	TRBV5-1	TRBJ2-7	TGCGCCAGCAGCTTGGGGCCGGGACTAGAAGACGAGCAGTACTTC	CASSLGPGLEDEQYF
-	many	TRBV7-2	TRBJ2-5	TGTGCCAGCAGCTTAGTAGGGGACGGGGAGACCCAGTACTTC	CASSLVGDGETQYF